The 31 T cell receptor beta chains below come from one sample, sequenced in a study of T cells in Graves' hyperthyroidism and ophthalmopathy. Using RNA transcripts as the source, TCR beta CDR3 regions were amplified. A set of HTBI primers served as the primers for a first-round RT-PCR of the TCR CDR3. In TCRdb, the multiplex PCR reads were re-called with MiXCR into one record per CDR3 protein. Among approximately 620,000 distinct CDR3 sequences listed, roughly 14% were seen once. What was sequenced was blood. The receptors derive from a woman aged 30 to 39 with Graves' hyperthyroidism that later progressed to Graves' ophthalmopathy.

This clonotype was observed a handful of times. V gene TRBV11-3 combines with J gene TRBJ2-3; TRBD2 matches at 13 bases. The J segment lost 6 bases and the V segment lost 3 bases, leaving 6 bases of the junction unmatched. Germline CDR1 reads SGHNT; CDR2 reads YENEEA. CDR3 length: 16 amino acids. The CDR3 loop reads CASSLRLAGGPDTQYF. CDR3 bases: TGTGCCAGCAGCTTGCGACTAGCGGGAGGACCGGATACGCAGTATTTT. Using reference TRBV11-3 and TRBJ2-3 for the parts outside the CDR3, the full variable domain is EAGVVQSPRYKIIEKKQPVAFWCNPISGHNTLYWYLQNLGQGPELLIRYENEEAVDDSQLPKDRFSAERLKGVDSTLKIQPAELGDSAVYLCASSLRLAGGPDTQYFGPGTRLTVL.

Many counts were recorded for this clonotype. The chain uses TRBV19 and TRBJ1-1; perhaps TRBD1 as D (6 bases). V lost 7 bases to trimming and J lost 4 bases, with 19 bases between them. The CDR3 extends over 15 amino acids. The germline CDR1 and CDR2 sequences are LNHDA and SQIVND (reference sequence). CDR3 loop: CASIEGTGIGTEAFF. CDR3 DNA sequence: TGTGCCAGTATCGAGGGAACAGGGATTGGCACTGAAGCTTTCTTT.

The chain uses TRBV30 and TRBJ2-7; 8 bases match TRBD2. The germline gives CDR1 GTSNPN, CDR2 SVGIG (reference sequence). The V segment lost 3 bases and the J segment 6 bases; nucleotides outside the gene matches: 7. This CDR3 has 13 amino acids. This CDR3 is CAWRGAGVGEQYF. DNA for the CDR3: TGTGCCTGGAGGGGAGCGGGAGTTGGCGAGCAGTACTTC.

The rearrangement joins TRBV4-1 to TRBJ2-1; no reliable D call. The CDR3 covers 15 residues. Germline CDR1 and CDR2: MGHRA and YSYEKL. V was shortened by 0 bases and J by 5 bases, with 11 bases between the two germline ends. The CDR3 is CASSQDNLPHNEQFF. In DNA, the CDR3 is TGCGCCAGCAGCCAAGACAACCTACCTCACAATGAGCAGTTCTTC.

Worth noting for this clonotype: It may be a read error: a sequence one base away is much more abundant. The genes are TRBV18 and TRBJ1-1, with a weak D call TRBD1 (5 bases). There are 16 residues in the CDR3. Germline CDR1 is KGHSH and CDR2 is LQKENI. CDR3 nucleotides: TGTGCCAGCCCACCACAGTCTGTCGGGACGAACACTGAAGCTTTCTTT. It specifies CASPPQSVGTNTEAFF.

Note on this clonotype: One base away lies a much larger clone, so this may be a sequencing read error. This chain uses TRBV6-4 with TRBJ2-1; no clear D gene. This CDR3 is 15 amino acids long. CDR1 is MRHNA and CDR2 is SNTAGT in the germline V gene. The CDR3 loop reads CASSPTRTDYNGQFF. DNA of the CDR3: TGTGCCAGCAGCCCAACAAGGACGGATTACAATGGGCAGTTCTTC.

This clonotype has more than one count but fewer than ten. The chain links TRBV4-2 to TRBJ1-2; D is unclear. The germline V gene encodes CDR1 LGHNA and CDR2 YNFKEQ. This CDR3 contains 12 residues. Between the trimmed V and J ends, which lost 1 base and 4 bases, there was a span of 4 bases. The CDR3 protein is CASSQVTYGYTF. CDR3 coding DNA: TGTGCCAGCAGCCAAGTTACCTATGGCTACACCTTC.

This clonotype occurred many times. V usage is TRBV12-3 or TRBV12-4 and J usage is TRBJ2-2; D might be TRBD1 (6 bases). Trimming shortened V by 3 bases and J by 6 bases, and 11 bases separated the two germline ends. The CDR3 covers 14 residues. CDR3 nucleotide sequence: TGTGCCAGCAGTTTTGACAGGTGGCCCGGGGAGCTGTTTTTT. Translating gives CASSFDRWPGELFF.

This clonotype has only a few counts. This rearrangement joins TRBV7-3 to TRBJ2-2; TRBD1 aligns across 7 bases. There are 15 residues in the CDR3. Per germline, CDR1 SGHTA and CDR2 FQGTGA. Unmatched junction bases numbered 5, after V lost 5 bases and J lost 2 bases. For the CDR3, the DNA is TGTGCCAGCAGCCCTCGGGACAGCAACACCGGGGAGCTGTTTTTT. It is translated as CASSPRDSNTGELFF.

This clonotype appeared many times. CDR3 protein: CASSVLTGGGNEQYF. The CDR3 nucleotides read TGTGCCAGCAGCGTCTTGACGGGAGGTGGTAACGAGCAGTACTTC. The genes are TRBV2 and TRBJ2-7; 7 nucleotides match TRBD2. The CDR3 spans 15 residues. The V segment lost 6 bases and the J segment 5 bases; nucleotides outside the gene matches: 13. The V gene's germline CDR1 is SNHLY and CDR2 FYNNEI.

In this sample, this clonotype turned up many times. The CDR3 bases are TGTGCCAGTACTAGCGGGAGGGCCTTAACCTACGAGCAGTACTTC. The encoded protein is CASTSGRALTYEQYF. The chain is built from TRBV28 and TRBJ2-7, with TRBD2 matching 13 bases. V shed 9 bases and J 2 bases; nucleotides not matched to a gene: 7. The CDR3 runs 15 residues. The V gene's germline CDR1 is MDHEN and CDR2 SYDVKM.

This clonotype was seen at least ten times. CDR3 in amino acids: CASSLGTADGYTF. CDR3 nucleotides: TGTGCCAGCAGCTTAGGGACAGCAGATGGCTACACCTTC. The genes are TRBV7-3 and TRBJ1-2; TRBD1 aligns across 7 bases. The CDR3 sequence is 13 residues long. With 2 bases clipped from V and 6 bases from J, the junction kept 3 bases outside the gene matches. From germline, CDR1 is SGHTA and CDR2 FQGTGA.

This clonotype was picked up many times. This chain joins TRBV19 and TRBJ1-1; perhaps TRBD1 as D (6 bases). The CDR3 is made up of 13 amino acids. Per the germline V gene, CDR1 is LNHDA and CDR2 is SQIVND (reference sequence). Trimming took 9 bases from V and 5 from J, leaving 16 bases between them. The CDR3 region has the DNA TGTGCCAGCAGGGGCCGTGTATATACTGAAGCTTTCTTT. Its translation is CASRGRVYTEAFF.

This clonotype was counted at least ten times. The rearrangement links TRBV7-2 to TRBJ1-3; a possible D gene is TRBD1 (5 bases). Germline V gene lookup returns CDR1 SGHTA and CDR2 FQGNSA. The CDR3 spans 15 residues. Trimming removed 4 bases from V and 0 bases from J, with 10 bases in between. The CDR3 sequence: CASSWRQFSGNTIYF. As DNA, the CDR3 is TGTGCCAGCAGCTGGAGACAGTTCTCTGGAAACACCATATATTTT.

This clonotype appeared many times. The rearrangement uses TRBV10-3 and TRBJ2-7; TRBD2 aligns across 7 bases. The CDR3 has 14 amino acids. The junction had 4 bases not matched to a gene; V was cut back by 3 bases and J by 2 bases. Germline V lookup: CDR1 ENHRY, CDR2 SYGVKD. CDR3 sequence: CAISDPSGTYEQYF. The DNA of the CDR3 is TGTGCCATCAGTGACCCTAGCGGAACCTACGAGCAGTACTTC.

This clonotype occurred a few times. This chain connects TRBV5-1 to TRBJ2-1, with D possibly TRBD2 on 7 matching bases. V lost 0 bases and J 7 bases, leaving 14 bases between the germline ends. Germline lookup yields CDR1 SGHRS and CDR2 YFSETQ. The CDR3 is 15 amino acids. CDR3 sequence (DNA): TGCGCCAGCAGCTTGGAAGGGGGAGCGGGGAATGAGCAGTTCTTC. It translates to CASSLEGGAGNEQFF.

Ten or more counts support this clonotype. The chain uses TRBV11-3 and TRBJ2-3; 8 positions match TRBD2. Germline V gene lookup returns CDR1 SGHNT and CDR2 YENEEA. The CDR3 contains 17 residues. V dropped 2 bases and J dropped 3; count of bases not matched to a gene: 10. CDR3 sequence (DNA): TGTGCCAGCAGCTTATGGGGTCGGCGGGAGGTTACAGATACGCAGTATTTT. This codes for CASSLWGRREVTDTQYF. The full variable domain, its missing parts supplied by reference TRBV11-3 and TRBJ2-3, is EAGVVQSPRYKIIEKKQPVAFWCNPISGHNTLYWYLQNLGQGPELLIRYENEEAVDDSQLPKDRFSAERLKGVDSTLKIQPAELGDSAVYLCASSLWGRREVTDTQYFGPGTRLTVL.

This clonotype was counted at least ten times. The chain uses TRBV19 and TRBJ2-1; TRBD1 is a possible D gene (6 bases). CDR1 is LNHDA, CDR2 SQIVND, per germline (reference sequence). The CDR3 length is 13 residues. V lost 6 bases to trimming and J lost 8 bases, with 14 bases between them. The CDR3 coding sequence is TGTGCCAGTAGCGTACAGGGTCCCCATGAGCAGTTCTTC. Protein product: CASSVQGPHEQFF.

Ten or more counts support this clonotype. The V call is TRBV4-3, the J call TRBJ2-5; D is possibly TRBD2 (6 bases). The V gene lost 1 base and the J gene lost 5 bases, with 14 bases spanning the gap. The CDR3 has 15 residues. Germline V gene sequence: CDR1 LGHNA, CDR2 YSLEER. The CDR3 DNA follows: TGCGCCAGCAGCCAAGTTGGTCCTAGCGCCGAGACCCAGTACTTC. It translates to CASSQVGPSAETQYF.

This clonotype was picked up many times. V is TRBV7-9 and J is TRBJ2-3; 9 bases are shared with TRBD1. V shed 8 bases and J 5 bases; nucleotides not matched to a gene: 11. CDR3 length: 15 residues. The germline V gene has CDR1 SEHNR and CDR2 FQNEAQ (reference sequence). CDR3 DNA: TGTGCCAGCGCGACCGGGACAGGGAGCGTAGATACGCAGTATTTT. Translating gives CASATGTGSVDTQYF.

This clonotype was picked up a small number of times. CDR3 sequence: CASSLPSQGVHNEQFF. Written as DNA, the CDR3 is TGTGCCAGCAGCCTACCGAGTCAGGGGGTCCACAATGAGCAGTTCTTC. The chain combines TRBV7-9 with TRBJ2-1, with 7 nucleotides matching TRBD1. The CDR3 is made up of 16 amino acids. In germline, CDR1 is SEHNR, CDR2 FQNEAQ (reference sequence). After removal of 5 bases from V and 5 bases from J, the junction contained 12 bases not matched to a gene.

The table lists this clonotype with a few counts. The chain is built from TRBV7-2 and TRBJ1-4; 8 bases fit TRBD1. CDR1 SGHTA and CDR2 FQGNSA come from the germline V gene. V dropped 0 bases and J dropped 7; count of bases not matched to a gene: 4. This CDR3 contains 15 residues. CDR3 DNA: TGTGCCAGCAGCTTAGCCCGGGACAGGTTTGAAAAACTGTTTTTT. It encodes CASSLARDRFEKLFF.

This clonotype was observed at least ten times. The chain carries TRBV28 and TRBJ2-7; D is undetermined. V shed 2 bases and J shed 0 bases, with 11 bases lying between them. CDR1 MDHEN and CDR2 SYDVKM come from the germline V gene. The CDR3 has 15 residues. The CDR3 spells CASSLRFGTSYEQYF. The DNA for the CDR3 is TGTGCCAGCAGTTTAAGGTTCGGAACCTCCTACGAGCAGTACTTC.

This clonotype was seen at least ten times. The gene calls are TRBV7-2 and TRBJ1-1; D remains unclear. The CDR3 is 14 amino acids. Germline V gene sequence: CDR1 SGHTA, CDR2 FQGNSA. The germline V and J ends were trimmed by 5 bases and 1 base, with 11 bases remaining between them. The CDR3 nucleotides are TGTGCCAGCAGCCTATGGGTCGAGAACACTGAAGCTTTCTTT. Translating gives CASSLWVENTEAFF.

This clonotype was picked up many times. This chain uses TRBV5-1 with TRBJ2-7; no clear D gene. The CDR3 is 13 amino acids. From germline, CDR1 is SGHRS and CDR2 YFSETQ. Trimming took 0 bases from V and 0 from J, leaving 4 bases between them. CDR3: CASSLAISYEQYF. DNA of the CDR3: TGCGCCAGCAGCTTGGCCATCTCCTACGAGCAGTACTTC. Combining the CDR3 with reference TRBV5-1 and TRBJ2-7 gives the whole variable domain KAGVTQTPRYLIKTRGQQVTLSCSPISGHRSVSWYQQTPGQGLQFLFEYFSETQRNKGNFPGRFSGRQFSNSRSEMNVSTLELGDSALYLCASSLAISYEQYFGPGTRLTVT.

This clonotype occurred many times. The CDR3 is CASKNRLHPSYEQYF. CDR3 bases: TGTGCCAGCAAAAACAGGCTCCACCCCTCCTACGAGCAGTACTTC. The chain joins TRBV27 to TRBJ2-7; tentative D call: TRBD1 (5 bases). The CDR3 length is 15 residues. CDR1 is MNHEY, CDR2 SMNVEV, per germline (reference sequence). Trimming shortened V by 7 bases and J by 0 bases, and 16 bases separated the two germline ends.

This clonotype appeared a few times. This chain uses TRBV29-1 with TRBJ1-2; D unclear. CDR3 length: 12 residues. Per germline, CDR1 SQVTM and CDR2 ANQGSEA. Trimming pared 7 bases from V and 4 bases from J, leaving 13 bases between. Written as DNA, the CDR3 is TGCAGCGGCCGTCGGCAGCCCTATGGCTACACCTTC. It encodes CSGRRQPYGYTF.

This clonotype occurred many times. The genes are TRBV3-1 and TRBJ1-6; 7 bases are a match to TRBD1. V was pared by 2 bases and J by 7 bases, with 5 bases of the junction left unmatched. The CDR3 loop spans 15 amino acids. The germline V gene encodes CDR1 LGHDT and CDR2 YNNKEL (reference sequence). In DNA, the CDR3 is TGTGCCAGCAGCCAATACGACAGGGAAAATTCACCCCTCCACTTT. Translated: CASSQYDRENSPLHF.

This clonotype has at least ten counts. In DNA form, the CDR3 reads TGTGCCAGCAGCCCCGAGTACATCCGGCAAGAGACCCAGTACTTC. This codes for CASSPEYIRQETQYF. J is TRBJ2-5 and V is TRBV11-3; D is ambiguous. This CDR3 spans 15 amino acids. Trimming stripped 5 bases from V and 2 bases from J, with 15 bases between. Germline CDR1 SGHNT, CDR2 YENEEA.

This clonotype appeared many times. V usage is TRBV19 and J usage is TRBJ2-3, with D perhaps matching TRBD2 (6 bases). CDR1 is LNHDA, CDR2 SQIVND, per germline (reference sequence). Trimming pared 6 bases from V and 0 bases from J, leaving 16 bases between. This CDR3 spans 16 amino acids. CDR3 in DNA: TGTGCCAGTAGGGACTCTAGCGTCTCTAGCACAGATACGCAGTATTTT. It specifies CASRDSSVSSTDTQYF.

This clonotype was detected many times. CDR3: CASSSGHLNNQPQHF. CDR3 in DNA: TGTGCCAGCAGTTCGGGACATCTTAATAATCAGCCCCAGCATTTT. The chain couples TRBV7-8 to TRBJ1-5, with a possible D match to TRBD1 (6 bases). This CDR3 comprises 15 residues. Germline-derived CDR1 and CDR2 are SGHVS and FQNEAQ. V was pared by 6 bases and J by 4 bases, with 16 bases between.